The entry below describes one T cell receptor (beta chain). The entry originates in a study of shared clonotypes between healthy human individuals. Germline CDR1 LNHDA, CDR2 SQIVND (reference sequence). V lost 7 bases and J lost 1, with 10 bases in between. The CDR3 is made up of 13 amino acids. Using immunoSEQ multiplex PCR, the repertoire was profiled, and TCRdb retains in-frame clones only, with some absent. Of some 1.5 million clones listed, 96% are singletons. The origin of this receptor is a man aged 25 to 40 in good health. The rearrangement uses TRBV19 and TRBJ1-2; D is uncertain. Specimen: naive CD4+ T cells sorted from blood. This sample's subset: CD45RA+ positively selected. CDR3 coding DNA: TGTGCCAGTAACTCGGCTATTAACTATGGCTACACCTTC. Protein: CASNSAINYGYTF.